This T cell receptor beta chain comes out of a study of cytomegalovirus exposure and HLA in healthy donors. Across the study: Falling in the Caucasian-associated ancestry cluster were approximately 84% of approximately 410 genotyped donors. Broader study findings: The study carried out a later analysis of TCR beta sequences. It associated around 17,000 of them with specific HLA alleles at a false discovery rate of 0.05.

The V gene's germline CDR1 is SGHKS and CDR2 YYEKEE (reference sequence). The CDR3 consists of 14 residues. V gave up 0 bases and J gave up 7 bases, with 13 bases separating them. This clone turned up a few times. Its antigen is not known. In the PCR, 60 Vbeta and 13 Jbeta primers were used. TCRdb's table, derived via immunoSEQ multiplex PCR, lists solely in-frame clones and lacks some. The table records 180,000 or so clones, 70% to 80% of them present only once. The J gene is TRBJ1-1, the V gene TRBV5-5; a weak D match, TRBD1 (5 bases). The TCR sequence derives from a man aged 18 to 29 in good health and CMV-seronegative. The material sequenced was PBMCs. The CDR3 loop reads CASSLEGVGLEAFF. As DNA, the CDR3 is TGTGCCAGCAGCTTGGAAGGTGTGGGACTTGAAGCTTTCTTT.